These 12 T cell receptor beta chains originate from one sample sequenced in a study of identical twins. A single record per CDR3 protein comes from TCRdb applying MiXCR to the 5' RACE reads. The table lists 500,000 to 550,000 distinct CDR3 sequences, approximately 20% of them singletons. These data also formed part of another study, on yellow fever vaccine responses in identical twins.

The material sequenced was CD4+ T cells sorted from blood. These receptors came from a woman between 18 and 29 years old in good health.

This clonotype was picked up a small number of times. This chain links TRBV12-3 or TRBV12-4 with TRBJ1-2, with D maybe TRBD1 (6 bases). The CDR3 has 14 residues. The V and J ends lost 3 bases and 4 bases respectively, with 12 bases between them. Here the CDR3 reads CASSLVRGIYGYTF. Here the CDR3 DNA reads TGTGCCAGCAGTTTGGTCAGGGGTATCTATGGCTACACCTTC.

This sequence joins TRBV25-1 and TRBJ2-7, with a weak D call TRBD2 (6 bases). The CDR3 runs 15 residues. V was clipped by 0 bases and J by 2 bases, with 11 bases between them. In germline, CDR1 is MGHDK, CDR2 SYGVNS. This CDR3 reads CASSEYMGGTYEQYF. In nucleotides, the CDR3 is TGTGCCAGCAGTGAATATATGGGCGGGACCTACGAGCAGTACTTC.

CDR3 sequence (DNA): TGTGCCAGCAGAGTAGGACAGGTCTACACCGGGGAGCTGTTTTTT. Translating gives CASRVGQVYTGELFF. The chain carries TRBV6-1 and TRBJ2-2; TRBD1 agrees at 7 bases. The CDR3 loop spans 15 amino acids. V gave up 6 bases and J gave up 3 bases; unmatched junction bases: 7. Germline-derived CDR1 and CDR2 are MNHNS and SASEGT.

This clonotype occurred a few times. The chain uses TRBV20-1 and TRBJ2-5; D is tentatively TRBD1 or TRBD2 (5 bases each). The V end lost 6 bases, the J end lost 2 bases, and 16 bases lay between the germline ends. Germline CDR1 reads DFQATT; CDR2 reads SNEGSKA (reference sequence). This CDR3 has 14 amino acids. In DNA form, the CDR3 reads TGCAGTGCGCCCGTTAGGGGACCTCAAGAGACCCAGTACTTC. It encodes CSAPVRGPQETQYF.

The sample holds a few counts of this clonotype. V gene TRBV20-1 combines with J gene TRBJ2-7, with a tentative D call TRBD1 (6 bases). The germline CDR1 and CDR2 sequences are DFQATT and SNEGSKA (reference sequence). The CDR3 loop spans 11 amino acids. V lost 5 bases and J lost 7, with 12 bases in between. The CDR3 protein is CSAPRQGEQYF. The CDR3 coding sequence is TGCAGTGCTCCGAGGCAGGGGGAGCAGTACTTC.

This chain links TRBV12-3 or TRBV12-4 with TRBJ1-2; perhaps TRBD1 as D (6 bases). The CDR3 totals 14 residues. Trimming took off 2 bases at V and 7 bases at J, with 14 bases between the two ends. This CDR3 reads CASSLKGHGSGYTF. CDR3 in DNA: TGTGCCAGCAGTTTAAAGGGACACGGGAGTGGCTACACCTTC.

The V and J genes are TRBV4-1 and TRBJ2-5, with 13 bases aligning to TRBD2. The junction had 4 bases not matched to a gene; V was cut back by 1 base and J by 2 bases. This CDR3 contains 17 residues. Per germline, CDR1 MGHRA and CDR2 YSYEKL. This chain's CDR3 is CASSQVWTSGGQETQYF. DNA of the CDR3: TGCGCCAGCAGCCAAGTATGGACTAGCGGGGGACAAGAGACCCAGTACTTC.

About this clonotype itself: Sequence at one end of the junction differs from germline and may be a read error. The chain employs TRBV6-5 and TRBJ1-4, with D unresolved. The CDR3 covers 14 residues. CDR1 is MNHEY, CDR2 SVGAGI, per germline. CDR3 DNA sequence: TGTGCCAGCAGTTACTCAGGGCAGCCGGAAAAGCTGTTTTTT. Encoded protein: CASSYSGQPEKLFF.

CDR3 DNA sequence: TGCAGTGTATACGAGGGTGGAGAGTACGAGCAGTACTTC. Its translation is CSVYEGGEYEQYF. The rearrangement joins TRBV20-1 to TRBJ2-7, with TRBD2 as a possible D gene (5 bases). V was trimmed by 7 bases and J by 4 bases, leaving 17 bases between them. The V gene's germline CDR1 is DFQATT and CDR2 SNEGSKA (reference sequence). The CDR3 length is 13 residues.

This clonotype appeared a few times. The chain links TRBV2 to TRBJ2-7, with 7 bases lining up with TRBD1. From germline, CDR1 is SNHLY and CDR2 FYNNEI. Trimming took 5 bases from V and 6 from J; bases not matched to a gene: 13. The length of the CDR3 is 15 residues. CDR3 DNA sequence: TGTGCCAGCAGTTCCTCCGACAGGGATTTTCGCGAGCAGTACTTC. Translation gives CASSSSDRDFREQYF.

This clonotype was detected a few times. V and J are TRBV7-9 and TRBJ2-6; no clear D gene. Trimming cost V 3 bases and J 0 bases, with 12 bases left between them. Germline CDR1 SEHNR, CDR2 FQNEAQ (reference sequence). This CDR3 spans 17 amino acids. The CDR3 reads CASSLYLSRSGANVLTF. The CDR3 bases are TGTGCCAGCAGCTTGTATCTGTCGCGCTCTGGGGCCAACGTCCTGACTTTC. Full variable domain (missing parts from reference TRBV7-9 and TRBJ2-6): DTGVSQNPRHKITKRGQNVTFRCDPISEHNRLYWYRQTLGQGPEFLTYFQNEAQLEKSRLLSDRFSAERPKGSFSTLEIQRTEQGDSAMYLCASSLYLSRSGANVLTFGAGSRLTVL.

This clonotype came up once. The chain combines TRBV3-1 with TRBJ2-2; 7 bases align to TRBD2. The germline gives CDR1 LGHDT, CDR2 YNNKEL (reference sequence). Trimming at V came to 0 bases and at J to 4 bases, leaving 5 bases not matched to a gene. The CDR3 has 16 amino acids. The DNA of the CDR3 is TGTGCCAGCAGCCAAGACAGGGAGCGGGGCACCGGGGAGCTGTTTTTT. Its protein is CASSQDRERGTGELFF.